This TCR beta chain is drawn from a study of cytomegalovirus exposure and HLA in healthy donors. Background on the study: As an earlier analysis found, roughly 180 million T cells yielded 117 million unique TCR beta sequences. Study-wide results and limits: It was reported that TCR beta sequences correctly inferred the HLA-A and HLA-B alleles for most subjects. Generally TCR sequences proved uncommon, though certain public TCRs appeared in numerous donors.

Trimming removed 10 bases at V and 4 bases at J, with 16 bases between. The CDR3 covers 13 residues. Germline values: CDR1 LNHDA, CDR2 SQIVND (reference sequence). As to this clone: Its antigen is unidentified.

This PCR relied on a set of 60 Vbeta primers and 13 Jbeta primers. The protocol was immunoSEQ multiplex PCR, while the TCRdb copy is restricted to in-frame clones and leaves out a portion. Its table records about 140,000 clones. Sequenced: PBMCs. The TCR was taken from a male donor in good health and CMV-seronegative. The J gene is TRBJ1-1, the V gene TRBV19, with D tentatively TRBD1 (5 bases). CDR3 sequence (DNA): TGTGCCACCCGTAAGCGGGGCGGCACTGAAGCTTTCTTT. It yields the protein CATRKRGGTEAFF.